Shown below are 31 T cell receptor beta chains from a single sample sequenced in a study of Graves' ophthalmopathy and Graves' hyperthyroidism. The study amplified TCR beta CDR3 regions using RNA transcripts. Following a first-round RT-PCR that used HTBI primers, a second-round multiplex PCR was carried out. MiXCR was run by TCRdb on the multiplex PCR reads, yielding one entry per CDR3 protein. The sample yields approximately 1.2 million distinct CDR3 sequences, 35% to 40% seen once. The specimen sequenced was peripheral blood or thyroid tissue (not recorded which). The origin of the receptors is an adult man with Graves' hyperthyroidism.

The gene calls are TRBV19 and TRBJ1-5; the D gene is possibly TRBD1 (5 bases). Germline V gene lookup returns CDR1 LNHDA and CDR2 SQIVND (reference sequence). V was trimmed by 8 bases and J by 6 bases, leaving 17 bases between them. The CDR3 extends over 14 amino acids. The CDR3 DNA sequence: TGTGCCAGTGACTTGGGCGGGGGGACTCAGCCCCAGCATTTT. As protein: CASDLGGGTQPQHF.

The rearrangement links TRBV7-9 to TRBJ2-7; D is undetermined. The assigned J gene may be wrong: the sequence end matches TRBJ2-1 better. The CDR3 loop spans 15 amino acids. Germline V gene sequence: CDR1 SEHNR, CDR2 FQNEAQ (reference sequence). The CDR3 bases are TGTGCCAGCAGCCCAAGACATCTATCTGGCAATGAGCAGTTCTTC. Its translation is CASSPRHLSGNEQFF.

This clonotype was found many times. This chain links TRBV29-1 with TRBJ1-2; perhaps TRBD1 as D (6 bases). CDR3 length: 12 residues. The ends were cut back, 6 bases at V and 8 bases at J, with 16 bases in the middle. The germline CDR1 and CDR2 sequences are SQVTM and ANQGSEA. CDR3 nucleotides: TGCAGCGTGGACGGACAGTTTGGGGGCTACACCTTC. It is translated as CSVDGQFGGYTF.

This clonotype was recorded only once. The CDR3 sequence: CASSRDGAGSANYGYTF. Written as DNA, the CDR3 is TGTGCCAGCAGCCGAGACGGCGCCGGATCAGCTAACTATGGCTACACCTTC. This rearrangement joins TRBV5-4 to TRBJ1-2; the D is unclear. The CDR3 loop spans 17 amino acids. V lost 4 bases and J 0 bases, leaving 19 bases between the germline ends. CDR1 is SGHNT, CDR2 YYREEE, per germline (reference sequence).

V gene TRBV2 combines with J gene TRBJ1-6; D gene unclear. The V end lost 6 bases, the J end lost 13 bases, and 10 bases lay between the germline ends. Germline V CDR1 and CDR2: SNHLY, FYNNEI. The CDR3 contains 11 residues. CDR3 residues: CASRTGEPLHF. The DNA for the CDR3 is TGTGCCAGCAGGACGGGAGAGCCCCTCCACTTT.

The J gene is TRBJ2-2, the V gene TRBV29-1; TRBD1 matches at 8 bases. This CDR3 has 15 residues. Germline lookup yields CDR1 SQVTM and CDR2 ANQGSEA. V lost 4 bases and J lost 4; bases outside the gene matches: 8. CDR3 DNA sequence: TGCAGCGTTGTCCGGCAGGGGGCCGGCACCGGGGAGCTGTTTTTT. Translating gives CSVVRQGAGTGELFF.

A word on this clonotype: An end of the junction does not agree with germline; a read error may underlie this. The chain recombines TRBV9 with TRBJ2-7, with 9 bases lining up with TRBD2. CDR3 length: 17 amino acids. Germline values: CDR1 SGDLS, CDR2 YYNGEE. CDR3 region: CASSPSGGTSPTYKQYF. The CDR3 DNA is TGTGCCAGCAGCCCCAGTGGGGGGACTAGCCCTACCTACAAGCAGTACTTC.

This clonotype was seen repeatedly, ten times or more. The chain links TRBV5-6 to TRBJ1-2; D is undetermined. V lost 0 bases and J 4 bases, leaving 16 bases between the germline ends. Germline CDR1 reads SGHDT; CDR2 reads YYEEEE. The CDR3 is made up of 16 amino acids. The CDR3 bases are TGTGCCAGCAGCTTGGGACGTCCACCCCAAGGCTATGGCTACACCTTC. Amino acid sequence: CASSLGRPPQGYGYTF.

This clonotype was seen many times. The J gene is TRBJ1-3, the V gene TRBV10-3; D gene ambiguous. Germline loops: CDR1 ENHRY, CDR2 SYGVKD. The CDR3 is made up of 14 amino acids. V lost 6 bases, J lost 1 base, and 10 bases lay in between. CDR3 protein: CAISPGSSGNTIYF. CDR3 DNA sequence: TGTGCCATCAGCCCCGGATCGTCTGGAAACACCATATATTTT.

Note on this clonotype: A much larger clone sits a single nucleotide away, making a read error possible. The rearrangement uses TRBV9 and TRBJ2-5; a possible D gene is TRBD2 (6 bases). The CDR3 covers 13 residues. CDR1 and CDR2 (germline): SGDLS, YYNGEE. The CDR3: CASSFKTGETQCF. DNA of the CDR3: TGTGCCAGCAGCTTTAAAACGGGGGAGACCCAGTGCTTC.

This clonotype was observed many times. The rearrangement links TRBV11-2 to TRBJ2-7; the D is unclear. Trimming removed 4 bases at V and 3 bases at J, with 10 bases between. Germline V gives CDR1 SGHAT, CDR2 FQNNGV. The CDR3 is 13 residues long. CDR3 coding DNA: TGTGCCAGCAGCTGGGCGGAAAACTACGAGCAGTACTTC. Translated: CASSWAENYEQYF.

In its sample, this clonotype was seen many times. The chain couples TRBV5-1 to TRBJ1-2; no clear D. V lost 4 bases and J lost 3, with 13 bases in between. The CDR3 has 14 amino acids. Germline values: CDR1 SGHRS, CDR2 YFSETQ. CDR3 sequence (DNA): TGCGCCAGCAGCCCGGGCCGAGACTACTATGGCTACACCTTC. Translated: CASSPGRDYYGYTF.

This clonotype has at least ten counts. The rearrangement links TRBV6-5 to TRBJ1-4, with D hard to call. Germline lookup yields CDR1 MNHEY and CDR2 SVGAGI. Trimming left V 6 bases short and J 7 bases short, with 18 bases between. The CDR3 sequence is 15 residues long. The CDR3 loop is CASSSVSGFTEKLFF. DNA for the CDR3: TGTGCCAGCAGCTCCGTTTCGGGGTTTACTGAAAAACTGTTTTTT.

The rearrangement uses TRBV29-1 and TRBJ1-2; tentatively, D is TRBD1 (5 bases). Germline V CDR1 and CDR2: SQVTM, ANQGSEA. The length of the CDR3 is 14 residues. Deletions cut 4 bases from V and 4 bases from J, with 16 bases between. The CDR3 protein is CSVAKEAGIYGYTF. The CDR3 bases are TGCAGCGTTGCAAAGGAGGCAGGGATCTATGGCTACACCTTC.

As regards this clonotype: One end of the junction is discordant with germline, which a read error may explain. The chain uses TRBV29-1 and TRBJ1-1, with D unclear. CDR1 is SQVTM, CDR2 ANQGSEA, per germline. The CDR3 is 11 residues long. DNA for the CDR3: TGCAACGTTCTCCCAAACACTGAAGCTTTCTTT. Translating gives CNVLPNTEAFF.

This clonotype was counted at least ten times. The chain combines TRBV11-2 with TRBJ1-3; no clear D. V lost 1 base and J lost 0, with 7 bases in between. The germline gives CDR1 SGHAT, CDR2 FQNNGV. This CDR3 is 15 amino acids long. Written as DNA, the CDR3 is TGTGCCAGCAGCTTAGGACCCTTCTCTGGAAACACCATATATTTT. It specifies CASSLGPFSGNTIYF.

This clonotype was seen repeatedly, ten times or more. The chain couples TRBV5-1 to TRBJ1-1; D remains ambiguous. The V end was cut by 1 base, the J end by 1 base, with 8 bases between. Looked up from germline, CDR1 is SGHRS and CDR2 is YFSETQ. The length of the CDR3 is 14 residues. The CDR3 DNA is TGCGCCAGCAGCTTGTACAGACCGAACACTGAAGCTTTCTTT. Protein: CASSLYRPNTEAFF.

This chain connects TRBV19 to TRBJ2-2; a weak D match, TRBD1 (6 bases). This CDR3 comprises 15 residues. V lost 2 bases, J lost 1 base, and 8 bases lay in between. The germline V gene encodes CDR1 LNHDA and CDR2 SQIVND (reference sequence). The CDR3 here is CASSIMDRNTGELFF. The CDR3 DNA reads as TGTGCCAGTAGTATAATGGACAGGAACACCGGGGAGCTGTTTTTT.

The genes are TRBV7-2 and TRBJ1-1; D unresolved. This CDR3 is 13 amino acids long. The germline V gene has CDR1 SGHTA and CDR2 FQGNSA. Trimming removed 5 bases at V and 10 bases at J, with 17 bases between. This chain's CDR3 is CASSPDWGAGAFF. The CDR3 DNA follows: TGTGCCAGCAGCCCAGACTGGGGTGCAGGAGCTTTCTTT.

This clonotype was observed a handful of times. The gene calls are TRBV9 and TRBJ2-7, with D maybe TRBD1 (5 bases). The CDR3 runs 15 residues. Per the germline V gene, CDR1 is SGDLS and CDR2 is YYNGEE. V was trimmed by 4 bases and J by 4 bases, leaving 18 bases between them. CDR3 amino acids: CASSPTVGIPYEQYF. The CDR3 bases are TGTGCCAGCAGCCCGACAGTTGGGATACCTTACGAGCAGTACTTC.

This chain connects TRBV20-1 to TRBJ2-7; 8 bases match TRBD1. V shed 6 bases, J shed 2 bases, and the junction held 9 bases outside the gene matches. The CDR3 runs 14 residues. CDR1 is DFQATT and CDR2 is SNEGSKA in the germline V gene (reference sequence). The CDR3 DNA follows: TGCAGTGCAATAACCGGGACAGGCACCTACGAGCAGTACTTC. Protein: CSAITGTGTYEQYF.

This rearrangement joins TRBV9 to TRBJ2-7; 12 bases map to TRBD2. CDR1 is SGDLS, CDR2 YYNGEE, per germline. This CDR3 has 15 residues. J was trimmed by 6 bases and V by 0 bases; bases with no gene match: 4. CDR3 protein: CASSVGLAGVSEQYF. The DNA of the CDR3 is TGTGCCAGCAGCGTAGGACTAGCGGGAGTGAGCGAGCAGTACTTC.

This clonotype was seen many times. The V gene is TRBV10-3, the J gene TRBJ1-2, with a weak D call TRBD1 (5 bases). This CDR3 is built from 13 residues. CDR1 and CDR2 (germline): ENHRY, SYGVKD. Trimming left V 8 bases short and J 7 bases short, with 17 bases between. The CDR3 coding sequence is TGTGCCATCGGGGGGGATACAGATCCTGGCTACACCTTC. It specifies CAIGGDTDPGYTF.

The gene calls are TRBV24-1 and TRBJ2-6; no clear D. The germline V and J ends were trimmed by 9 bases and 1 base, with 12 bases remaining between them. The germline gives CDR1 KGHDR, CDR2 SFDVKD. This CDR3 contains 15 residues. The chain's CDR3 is CATGDQWSGANVLTF. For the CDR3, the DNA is TGTGCCACCGGGGATCAATGGTCTGGGGCCAACGTCCTGACTTTC.

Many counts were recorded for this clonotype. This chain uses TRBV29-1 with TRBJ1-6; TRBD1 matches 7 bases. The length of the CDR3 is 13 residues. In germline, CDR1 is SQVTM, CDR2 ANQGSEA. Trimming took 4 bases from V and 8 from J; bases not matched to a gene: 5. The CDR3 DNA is TGCAGCGTTGGTGAGGGGGCATATTCACCCCTCCACTTT. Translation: CSVGEGAYSPLHF.

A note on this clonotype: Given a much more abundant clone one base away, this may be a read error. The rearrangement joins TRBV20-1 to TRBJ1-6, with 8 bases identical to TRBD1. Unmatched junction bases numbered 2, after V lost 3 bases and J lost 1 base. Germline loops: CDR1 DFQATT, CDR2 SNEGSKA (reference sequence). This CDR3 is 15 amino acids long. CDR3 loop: CSARGDRSYNSPLHF. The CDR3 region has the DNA TGCAGTGCTAGGGGGGACAGGTCCTATAATTCACCCCTCCACTTT.

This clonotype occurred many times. The CDR3 spells CASSPRTGAVNTEAFF. The CDR3 bases are TGTGCCAGTAGTCCACGGACAGGGGCAGTAAACACTGAAGCTTTCTTT. This sequence joins TRBV19 and TRBJ1-1, with 9 positions matching TRBD1. The CDR3 spans 16 residues. The J segment lost 2 bases and the V segment lost 5 bases, leaving 9 bases of the junction unmatched. The germline V gene has CDR1 LNHDA and CDR2 SQIVND (reference sequence).

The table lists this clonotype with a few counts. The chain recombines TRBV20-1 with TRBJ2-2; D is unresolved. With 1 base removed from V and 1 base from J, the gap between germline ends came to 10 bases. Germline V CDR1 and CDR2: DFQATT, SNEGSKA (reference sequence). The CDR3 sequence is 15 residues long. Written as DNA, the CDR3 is TGCAGTGCTAGAGTGGTGAGTGGGAACACCGGGGAGCTGTTTTTT. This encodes CSARVVSGNTGELFF.

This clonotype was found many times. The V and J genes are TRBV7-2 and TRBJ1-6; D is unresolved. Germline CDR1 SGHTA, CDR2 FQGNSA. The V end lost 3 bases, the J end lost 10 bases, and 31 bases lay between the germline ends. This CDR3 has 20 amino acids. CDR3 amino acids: CASSFAGLGLTRDVGSPLHF. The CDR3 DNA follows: TGTGCCAGCAGCTTTGCGGGTCTGGGCCTAACAAGGGATGTGGGGTCACCCCTCCACTTT. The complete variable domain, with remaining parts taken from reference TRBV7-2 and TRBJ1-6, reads GAGVSQSPSNKVTEKGKDVELRCDPISGHTALYWYRQSLGQGLEFLIYFQGNSAPDKSGLPSDRFSAERTGGSVSTLTIQRTQQEDSAVYLCASSFAGLGLTRDVGSPLHFGNGTRLTVT.

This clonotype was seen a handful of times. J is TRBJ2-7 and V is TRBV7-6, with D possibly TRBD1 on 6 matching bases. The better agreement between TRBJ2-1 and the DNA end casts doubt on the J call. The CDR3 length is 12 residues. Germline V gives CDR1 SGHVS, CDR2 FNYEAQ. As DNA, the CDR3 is TGTGCCAGCAGCCACGGTCAGGGGGAGCAGTTCTTC. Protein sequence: CASSHGQGEQFF.

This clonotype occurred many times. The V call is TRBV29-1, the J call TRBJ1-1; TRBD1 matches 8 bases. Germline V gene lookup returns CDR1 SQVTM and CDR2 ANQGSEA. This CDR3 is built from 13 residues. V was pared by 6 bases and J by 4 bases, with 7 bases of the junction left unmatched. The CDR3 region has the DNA TGCAGCGTGAGCAGGGGGCAAGGCACTGAAGCTTTCTTT. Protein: CSVSRGQGTEAFF.